This T cell receptor (beta chain) was documented in a study of CXCR3-negative and CXCR3-positive naive CD8 T cells. Study-level background: Sequencing yielded approximately 150 million TRB reads, roughly 1.5 +/- 0.3 million per library. General study results and limits: Naive subsets expressed similar surface CD5; TRB CDR3 features served to infer TCR strength. Most assays were run on fresh PBMCs (CXCR3 expression partially decreased after cryopreservation). Hydrophobicity of TRB CDR3s was greater in CXCR3-positive naive cells than in CXCR3-negative naive cells.

Germline V CDR1 and CDR2: SGHDT, YYEEEE. The CDR3 loop spans 12 amino acids. Researchers prepared the TRB cDNA libraries using 5' RACE with UMI labels. TCRdb reprocessed the 5' RACE reads and stores each CDR3 protein as one record, lacking DNA. Its table records 8,200 or so distinct CDR3 sequences. Note on this clonotype: Its matching antigen is unknown.

The sample taken for sequencing was naive CXCR3+ CD8+ T cells from blood. Subset specified: CD45RO-CCR7+CD27+CD95- naive CD8+ T cells expressing CXCR3 (TNR3+). This clonotype was obtained from a human donor in good health. Some clones in this sample may be carry-over from other donors' samples. This chain links TRBV5-6 with TRBJ1-1. CDR3 in amino acids: CASSFGNTEAFF.